A selection of T cell receptor beta chains follows, all from one sample in a study of blood T cell repertoires in COVID-19. The data were produced by immunoSEQ multiplex PCR, yet TCRdb's version contains in-frame clones alone and is incomplete. The data contain 280,000 or so clones, roughly 91% of them singletons. Sequences were obtained from PBMCs or T cells enriched from blood (not recorded which). All receptors come from a woman in her forties or fifties who had been exposed to COVID-19. Both conserved end residues are part of each CDR3. The D gene is left open where the match is weak. Clone size is not always given. Where it is, it says once, few, many or a class for expanded clones.

size,J,D,V,CDR3,DNA
.,TRBJ1-1,.,TRBV5-1,CASSLDPTGGVTEAFF,TGCGCCAGCAGCTTGGATCCTACGGGGGGAGTGACTGAAGCTTTCTTT
.,TRBJ1-2,TRBD1,TRBV19,CASRNTNRGTYTDGYTF,TGTGCCAGTAGAAATACTAACAGGGGGACATATACGGATGGCTACACCTTC
.,TRBJ2-7,TRBD2,TRBV7-2,CASSLGTTAYEQYF,TGTGCCAGCAGCCTCGGGACTACCGCCTACGAGCAGTACTTT
.,TRBJ2-6,.,TRBV28,CASSPRSGANVLTF,TGTGCCAGCAGTCCTAGGTCTGGGGCCAACGTCCTGACTTTC
.,TRBJ2-5,TRBD2,TRBV24-1,CATSVSGGLETQYF,TGTGCCACCAGTGTTAGCGGGGGGTTAGAGACCCAGTACTTC
.,TRBJ2-2,TRBD1,TRBV18,CASSPYRGDGELFF,TGTGCCAGCTCGCCTTACAGGGGAGACGGGGAGCTGTTTTTT
.,TRBJ1-5,.,TRBV19,CASSIDEGVSDQPQHF,TGTGCCAGTAGTATAGATGAGGGGGTATCGGATCAGCCCCAGCATTTT
.,TRBJ2-3,TRBD2,TRBV3-1/TRBV3-2,CASSQFPPDPSGGADTQYF,TGTGCCAGCAGCCAATTCCCACCGGACCCTAGCGGGGGGGCAGATACGCAGTATTTT
.,TRBJ1-2,.,TRBV3-1/TRBV3-2,CASSQDSLNYGYTF,TGTGCCAGCAGCCAAGATTCTTTAAACTATGGCTACACCTTC
.,TRBJ2-7,TRBD2,TRBV6-5,CASRPRGGRNEQYF,TGTGCCAGCAGACCCCGGGGAGGGAGGAACGAGCAGTACTTC
once,TRBJ1-2,.,TRBV10-3,CAISEGGVNYGYTF,TGTGCCATCAGTGAGGGGGGGGTAAACTATGGCTACACCTTC
.,TRBJ1-5,.,TRBV7-8,CASSLDRDLNQPQHF,TGTGCCAGCAGCTTAGATCGGGACTTAAATCAGCCCCAGCATTTT
.,TRBJ2-7,TRBD1,TRBV4-1,CASSLTRDRVAEQYF,TGCGCCAGCAGCCTAACCCGGGACAGGGTCGCCGAGCAGTACTTC
.,TRBJ2-7,TRBD2,TRBV7-8,CASSLRLSSGNSYEQYF,TGTGCCAGCAGCTTAAGGTTGTCTAGCGGGAATTCCTACGAGCAGTACTTC
once,TRBJ1-3,.,TRBV19,CASSIDLRARGNTIYF,TGTGCCAGTAGTATAGATCTGAGGGCGCGTGGAAACACCATATATTTT
.,TRBJ1-3,TRBD1,TRBV9,CASSVVGGQGSGNTIYF,TGTGCCAGCAGCGTAGTTGGGGGACAGGGATCTGGAAACACCATATATTTT
.,TRBJ2-7,.,TRBV28,CASSLGSRSGEQYF,TGTGCCAGCAGTTTGGGGAGCCGATCGGGCGAGCAGTACTTC
.,TRBJ2-7,TRBD1,TRBV5-1,CASSWTGEPYEQYF,TGCGCCAGCAGCTGGACAGGGGAGCCCTACGAGCAGTACTTC
once,TRBJ2-7,TRBD2,TRBV30,CACSNVAGGPSPYEQYF,TGTGCCTGCTCAAACGTAGCGGGGGGGCCATCACCCTACGAGCAGTACTTC
many,TRBJ2-3,TRBD2,TRBV5-6,CASSFVSGGYTDTQYF,TGTGCCAGCAGCTTCGTTAGCGGGGGATACACAGATACGCAGTATTTT
.,TRBJ2-7,TRBD1,TRBV29-1,CSVAEDRGWDEQYF,TGCAGCGTTGCCGAAGACAGGGGGTGGGACGAGCAGTACTTC
.,TRBJ1-5,.,TRBV30,CAWSVWGEGGNQPQHF,TGTGCCTGGAGTGTGTGGGGGGAAGGTGGCAATCAGCCCCAGCATTTT
.,TRBJ2-7,.,TRBV4-1,CASSQVGGGASYEQYF,TGCGCCAGCAGCCAAGTCGGAGGGGGGGCTTCCTACGAGCAGTACTTC
few,TRBJ2-7,.,TRBV19,CASRRGAATEQYF,TGTGCCAGTAGAAGGGGCGCGGCGACCGAGCAGTACTTC
few,TRBJ2-5,TRBD2,TRBV6-5,CQTRPSGAQETQYF,TGTCAAACTAGGCCTAGCGGAGCACAAGAGACCCAGTACTTC
.,TRBJ2-1,.,TRBV15,CATSRDPGGYNEQFF,TGTGCCACCAGCAGAGATCCAGGGGGGTACAATGAGCAGTTCTTC
.,TRBJ1-2,TRBD1,TRBV6-5,CASSYSGQGASYGYTF,TGTGCCAGCAGTTACTCGGGACAGGGGGCCTCCTATGGCTACACCTTC